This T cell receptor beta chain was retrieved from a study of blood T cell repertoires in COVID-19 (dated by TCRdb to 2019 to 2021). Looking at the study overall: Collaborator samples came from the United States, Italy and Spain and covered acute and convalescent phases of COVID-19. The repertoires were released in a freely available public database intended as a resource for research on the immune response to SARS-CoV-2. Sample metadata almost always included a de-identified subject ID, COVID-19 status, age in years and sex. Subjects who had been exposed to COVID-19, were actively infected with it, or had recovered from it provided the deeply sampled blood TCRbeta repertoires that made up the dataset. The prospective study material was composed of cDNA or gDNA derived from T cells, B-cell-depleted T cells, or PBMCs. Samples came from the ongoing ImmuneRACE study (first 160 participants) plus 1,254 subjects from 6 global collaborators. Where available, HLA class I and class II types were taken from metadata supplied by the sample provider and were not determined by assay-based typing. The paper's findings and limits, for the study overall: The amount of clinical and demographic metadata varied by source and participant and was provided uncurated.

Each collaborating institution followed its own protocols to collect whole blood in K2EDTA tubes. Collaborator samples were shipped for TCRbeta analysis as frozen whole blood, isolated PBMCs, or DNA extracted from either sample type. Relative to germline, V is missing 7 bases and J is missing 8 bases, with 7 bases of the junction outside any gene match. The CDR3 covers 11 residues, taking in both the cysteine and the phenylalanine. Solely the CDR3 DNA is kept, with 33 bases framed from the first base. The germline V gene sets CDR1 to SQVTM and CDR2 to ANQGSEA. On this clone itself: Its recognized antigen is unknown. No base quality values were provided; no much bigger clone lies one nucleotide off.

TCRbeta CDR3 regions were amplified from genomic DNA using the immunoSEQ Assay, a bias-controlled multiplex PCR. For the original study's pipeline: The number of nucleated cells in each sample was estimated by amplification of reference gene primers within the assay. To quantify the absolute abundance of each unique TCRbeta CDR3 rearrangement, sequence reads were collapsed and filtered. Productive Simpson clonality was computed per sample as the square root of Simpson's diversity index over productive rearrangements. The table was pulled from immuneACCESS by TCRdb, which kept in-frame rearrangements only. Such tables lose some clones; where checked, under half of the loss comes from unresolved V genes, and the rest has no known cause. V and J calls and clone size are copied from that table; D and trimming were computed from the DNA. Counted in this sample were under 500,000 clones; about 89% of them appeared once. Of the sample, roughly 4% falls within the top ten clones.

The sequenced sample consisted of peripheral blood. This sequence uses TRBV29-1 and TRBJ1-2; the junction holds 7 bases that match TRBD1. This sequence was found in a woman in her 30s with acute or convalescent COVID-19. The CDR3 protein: CSATGLGGYTF. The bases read TGCAGCGCGACAGGGCTGGGAGGCTACACCTTC.